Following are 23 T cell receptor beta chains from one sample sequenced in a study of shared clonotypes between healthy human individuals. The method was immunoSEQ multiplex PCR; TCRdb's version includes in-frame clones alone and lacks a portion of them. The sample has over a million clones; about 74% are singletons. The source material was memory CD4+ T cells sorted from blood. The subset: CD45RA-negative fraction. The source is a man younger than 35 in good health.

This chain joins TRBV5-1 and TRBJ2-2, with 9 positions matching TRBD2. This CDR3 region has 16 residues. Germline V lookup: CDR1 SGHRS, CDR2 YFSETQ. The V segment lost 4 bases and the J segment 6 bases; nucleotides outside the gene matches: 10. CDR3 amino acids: CASSRGSSGGAGELFF. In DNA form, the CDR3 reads TGCGCCAGCAGCCGAGGGAGTAGCGGGGGCGCCGGGGAGCTGTTTTTT. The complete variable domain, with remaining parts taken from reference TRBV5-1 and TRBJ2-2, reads KAGVTQTPRYLIKTRGQQVTLSCSPISGHRSVSWYQQTPGQGLQFLFEYFSETQRNKGNFPGRFSGRQFSNSRSEMNVSTLELGDSALYLCASSRGSSGGAGELFFGEGSRLTVL.

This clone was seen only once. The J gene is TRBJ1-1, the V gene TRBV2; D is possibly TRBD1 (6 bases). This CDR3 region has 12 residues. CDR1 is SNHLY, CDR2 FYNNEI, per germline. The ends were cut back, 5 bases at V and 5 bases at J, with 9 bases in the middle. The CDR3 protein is CASSPTGTEAFF. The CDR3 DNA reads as TGTGCCAGCAGTCCAACAGGGACTGAAGCTTTCTTT. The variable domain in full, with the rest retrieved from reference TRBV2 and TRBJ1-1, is EPEVTQTPSHQVTQMGQEVILRCVPISNHLYFYWYRQILGQKVEFLVSFYNNEISEKSEIFDDQFSVERPDGSNFTLKIRSTKLEDSAMYFCASSPTGTEAFFGQGTRLTVV.

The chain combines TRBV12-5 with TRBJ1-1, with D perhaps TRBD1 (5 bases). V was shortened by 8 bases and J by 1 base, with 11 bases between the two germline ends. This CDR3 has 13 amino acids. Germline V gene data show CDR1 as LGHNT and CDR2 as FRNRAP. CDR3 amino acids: CASSRGSNTEAFF. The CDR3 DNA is TGTGCTAGTAGCCGGGGGTCGAACACTGAAGCTTTCTTT.

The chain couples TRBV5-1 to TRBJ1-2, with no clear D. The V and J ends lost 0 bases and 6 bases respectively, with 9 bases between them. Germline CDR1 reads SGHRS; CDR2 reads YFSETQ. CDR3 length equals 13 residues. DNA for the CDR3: TGCGCCAGCAGCTTGGAAATGGTTAATGGCTACACCTTC. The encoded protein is CASSLEMVNGYTF.

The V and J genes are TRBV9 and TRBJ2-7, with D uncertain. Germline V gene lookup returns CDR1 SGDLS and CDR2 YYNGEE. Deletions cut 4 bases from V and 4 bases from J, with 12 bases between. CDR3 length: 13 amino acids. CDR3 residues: CASSPTIVYEQYF. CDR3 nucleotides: TGTGCCAGCAGCCCTACCATAGTTTACGAGCAGTACTTC.

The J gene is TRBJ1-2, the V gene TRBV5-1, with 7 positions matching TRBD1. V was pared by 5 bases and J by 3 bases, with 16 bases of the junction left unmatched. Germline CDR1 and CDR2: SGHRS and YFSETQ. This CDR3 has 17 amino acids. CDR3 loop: CASRPRPGDRDDYGYTF. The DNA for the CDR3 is TGCGCCAGCAGACCAAGGCCGGGCGACAGGGACGACTATGGCTACACCTTC.

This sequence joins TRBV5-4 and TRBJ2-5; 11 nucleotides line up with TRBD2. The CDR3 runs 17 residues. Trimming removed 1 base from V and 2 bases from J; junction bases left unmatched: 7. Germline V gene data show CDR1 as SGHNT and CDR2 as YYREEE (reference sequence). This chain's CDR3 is CASSLKASGRPQETQYF. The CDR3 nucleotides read TGTGCCAGCAGCTTGAAGGCTAGCGGGAGGCCTCAAGAGACCCAGTACTTC. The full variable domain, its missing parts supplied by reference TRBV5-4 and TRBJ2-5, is ETGVTQSPTHLIKTRGQQVTLRCSSQSGHNTVSWYQQALGQGPQFIFQYYREEENGRGNFPPRFSGLQFPNYSSELNVNALELDDSALYLCASSLKASGRPQETQYFGPGTRLLVL.

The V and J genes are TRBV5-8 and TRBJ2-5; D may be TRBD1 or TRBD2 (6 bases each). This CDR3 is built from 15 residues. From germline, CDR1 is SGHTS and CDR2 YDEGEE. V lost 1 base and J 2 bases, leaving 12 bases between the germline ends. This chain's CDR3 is CASSLSLGGQETQYF. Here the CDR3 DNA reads TGTGCCAGCAGCTTGTCACTAGGGGGGCAAGAGACCCAGTACTTC.

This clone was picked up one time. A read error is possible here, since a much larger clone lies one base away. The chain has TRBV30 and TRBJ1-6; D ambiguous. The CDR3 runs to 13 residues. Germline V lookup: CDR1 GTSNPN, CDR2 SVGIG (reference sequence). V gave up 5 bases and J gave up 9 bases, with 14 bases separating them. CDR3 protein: CAWCGKRGSPLHF. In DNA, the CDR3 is TGTGCCTGGTGCGGGAAAAGAGGTTCACCCCTCCACTTT. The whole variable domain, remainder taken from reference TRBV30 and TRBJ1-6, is SQTIHQWPATLVQPVGSPLSLECTVEGTSNPNLYWYRQAAGRGLQLLFYSVGIGQISSEVPQNLSASRPQDRQFILSSKKLLLSDSGFYLCAWCGKRGSPLHFGNGTRLTVT.

The CDR3 sequence: CAEGQGMSGYTF. The CDR3 region has the DNA TGTGCCGAGGGACAGGGCATGAGTGGCTACACCTTC. This chain connects TRBV30 to TRBJ1-2; TRBD1 matches 9 bases. V gave up 8 bases and J gave up 7 bases; unmatched junction bases: 8. The CDR3 consists of 12 residues. Germline CDR1 and CDR2: GTSNPN and SVGIG (reference sequence).

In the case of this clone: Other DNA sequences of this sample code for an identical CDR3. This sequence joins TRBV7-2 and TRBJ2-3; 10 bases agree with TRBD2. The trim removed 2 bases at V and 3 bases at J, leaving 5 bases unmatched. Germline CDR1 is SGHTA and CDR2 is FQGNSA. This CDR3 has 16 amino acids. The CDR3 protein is CASSLLSGRGTDTQYF. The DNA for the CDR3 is TGTGCCAGCAGCTTATTAAGCGGGAGGGGTACAGATACGCAGTATTTT. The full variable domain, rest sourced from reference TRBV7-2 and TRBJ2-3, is GAGVSQSPSNKVTEKGKDVELRCDPISGHTALYWYRQSLGQGLEFLIYFQGNSAPDKSGLPSDRFSAERTGGSVSTLTIQRTQQEDSAVYLCASSLLSGRGTDTQYFGPGTRLTVL.

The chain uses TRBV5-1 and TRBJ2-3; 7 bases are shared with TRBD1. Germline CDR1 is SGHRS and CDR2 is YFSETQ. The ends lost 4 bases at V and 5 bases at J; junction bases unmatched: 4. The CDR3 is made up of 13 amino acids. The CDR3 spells CASSNRDRDTQYF. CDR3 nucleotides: TGCGCCAGCAGCAACCGGGACAGAGATACGCAGTATTTT.

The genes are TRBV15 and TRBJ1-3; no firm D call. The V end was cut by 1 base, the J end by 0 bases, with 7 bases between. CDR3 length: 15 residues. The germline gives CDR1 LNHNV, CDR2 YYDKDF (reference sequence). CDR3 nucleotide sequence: TGTGCCACCAGCAGAGTTTCAAGCTCTGGAAACACCATATATTTT. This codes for CATSRVSSSGNTIYF.

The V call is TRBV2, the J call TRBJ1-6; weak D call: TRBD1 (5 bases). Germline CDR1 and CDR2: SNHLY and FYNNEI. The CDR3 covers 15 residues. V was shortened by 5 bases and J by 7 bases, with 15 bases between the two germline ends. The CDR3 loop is CASSFSGTENSPLHF. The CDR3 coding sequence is TGTGCCAGCAGTTTCTCCGGGACCGAAAATTCACCCCTCCACTTT.

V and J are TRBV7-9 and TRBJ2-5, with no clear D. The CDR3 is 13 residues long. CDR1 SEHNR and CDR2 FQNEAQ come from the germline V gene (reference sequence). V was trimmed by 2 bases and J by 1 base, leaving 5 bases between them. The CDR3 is CASSLPGQETQYF. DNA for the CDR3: TGTGCCAGCAGCTTACCCGGCCAAGAGACCCAGTACTTC.

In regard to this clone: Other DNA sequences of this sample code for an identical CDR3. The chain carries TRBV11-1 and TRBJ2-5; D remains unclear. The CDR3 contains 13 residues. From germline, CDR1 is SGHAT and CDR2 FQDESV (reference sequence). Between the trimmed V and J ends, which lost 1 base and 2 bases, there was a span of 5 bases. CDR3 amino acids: CASSLGFQETQYF. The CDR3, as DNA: TGTGCCAGCAGCTTAGGCTTTCAAGAGACCCAGTACTTC.

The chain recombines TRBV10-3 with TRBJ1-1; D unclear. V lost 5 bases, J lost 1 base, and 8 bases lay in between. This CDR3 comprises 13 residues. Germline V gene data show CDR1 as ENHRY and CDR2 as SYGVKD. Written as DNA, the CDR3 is TGTGCCATCAGTTCCGGTGCGAACACTGAAGCTTTCTTT. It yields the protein CAISSGANTEAFF.

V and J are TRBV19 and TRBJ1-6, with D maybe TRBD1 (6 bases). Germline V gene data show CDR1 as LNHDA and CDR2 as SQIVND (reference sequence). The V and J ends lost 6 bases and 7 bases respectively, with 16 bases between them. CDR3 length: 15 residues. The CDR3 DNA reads TGTGCCAGTAGAACAGTGGGGGGGGCCAATTCACCCCTCCACTTT. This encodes CASRTVGGANSPLHF.

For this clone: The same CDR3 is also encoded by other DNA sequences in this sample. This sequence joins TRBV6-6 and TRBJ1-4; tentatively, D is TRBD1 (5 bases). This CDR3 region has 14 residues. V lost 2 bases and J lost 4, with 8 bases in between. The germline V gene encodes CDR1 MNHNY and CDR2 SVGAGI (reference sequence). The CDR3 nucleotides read TGTGCCAGCAGTTACCGGGGGGGTAATGAAAAACTGTTTTTT. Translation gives CASSYRGGNEKLFF.

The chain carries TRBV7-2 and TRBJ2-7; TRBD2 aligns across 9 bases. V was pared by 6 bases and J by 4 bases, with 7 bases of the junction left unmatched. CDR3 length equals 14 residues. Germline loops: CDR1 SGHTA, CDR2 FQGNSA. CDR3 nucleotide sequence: TGTGCCAGCAGTCTTAGCGGGAGCGAATACGAGCAGTACTTC. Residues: CASSLSGSEYEQYF.

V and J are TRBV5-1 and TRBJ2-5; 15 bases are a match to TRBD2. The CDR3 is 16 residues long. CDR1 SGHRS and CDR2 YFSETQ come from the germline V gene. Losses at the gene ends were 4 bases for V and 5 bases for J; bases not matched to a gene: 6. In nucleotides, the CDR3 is TGCGCCAGCAGCGAGGGACTAGCGGGGGGTGCGGAGACCCAGTACTTC. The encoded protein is CASSEGLAGGAETQYF.

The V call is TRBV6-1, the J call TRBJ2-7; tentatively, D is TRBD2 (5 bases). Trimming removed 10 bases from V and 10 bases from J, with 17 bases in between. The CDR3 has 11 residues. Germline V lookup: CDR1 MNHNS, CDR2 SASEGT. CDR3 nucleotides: TGTGCCATCCGGGATGATCTGTACCAGTACTTC. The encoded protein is CAIRDDLYQYF.

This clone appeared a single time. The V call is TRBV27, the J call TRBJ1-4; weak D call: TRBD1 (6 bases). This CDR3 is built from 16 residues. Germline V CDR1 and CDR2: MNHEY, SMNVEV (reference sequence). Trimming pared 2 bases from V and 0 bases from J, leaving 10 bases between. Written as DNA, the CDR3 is TGTGCCAGCAGTTTAGCCAGGGGTGCAACTAATGAAAAACTGTTTTTT. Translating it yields CASSLARGATNEKLFF.